The 21 T cell receptor beta chains listed next were all sequenced from one sample in a study of T cells in Graves' hyperthyroidism and ophthalmopathy. TCR beta CDR3 sequences were amplified from RNA transcripts. Initially, a first-round RT-PCR of the TCR CDR3 employed the HTBI primer set. One entry per CDR3 protein, called by TCRdb with MiXCR from the multiplex PCR reads. The top ten hold roughly 7.9% of the sample, which has 250,000 to 300,000 distinct CDR3 sequences, about 13% seen once. Material: blood. Receptors were obtained from a woman in her forties with Graves' hyperthyroidism.

This clonotype was counted many times. The chain combines TRBV7-2 with TRBJ2-7; D might be TRBD2 (5 bases). Germline V gene sequence: CDR1 SGHTA, CDR2 FQGNSA. Trimming shortened V by 5 bases and J by 7 bases, and 15 bases separated the two germline ends. The CDR3 contains 13 residues. The chain's CDR3 is CASSRAPGSEQYF. The CDR3 DNA reads TGTGCCAGCAGCCGCGCGCCGGGGAGTGAGCAGTACTTC.

The V call is TRBV29-1, the J call TRBJ1-2, with D uncertain. CDR3 size: 12 residues. V was clipped by 7 bases and J by 4 bases, with 13 bases between them. Germline CDR1 and CDR2: SQVTM and ANQGSEA. As DNA, the CDR3 is TGCAGCGCCGTAGACGGTATCTATGGCTACACCTTC. Translated: CSAVDGIYGYTF.

This clonotype was observed at least ten times. The chain carries TRBV11-3 and TRBJ2-1; D is possibly TRBD1 (5 bases). This CDR3 contains 15 residues. V lost 4 bases to trimming and J lost 2 bases, with 12 bases between them. The V gene's germline CDR1 is SGHNT and CDR2 YENEEA. CDR3 DNA sequence: TGTGCCAGCAGCTCCGACAGATTAGCCTACAATGAGCAGTTCTTC. Its translation is CASSSDRLAYNEQFF.

This rearrangement joins TRBV5-1 to TRBJ2-7, with TRBD1 identical over 11 bases. The CDR3 extends over 15 amino acids. J gave up 3 bases and V 4 bases, and 6 bases lay outside the gene matches. The germline gives CDR1 SGHRS, CDR2 YFSETQ. The CDR3 DNA reads TGCGCCAGCAGCAGTGCCGGGACAGGGGGCTACGAGCAGTACTTC. This gives the protein CASSSAGTGGYEQYF.

This clonotype came up a few times. This sequence joins TRBV29-1 and TRBJ1-4, with 8 bases aligning to TRBD1. The junction had 5 bases not matched to a gene; V was cut back by 6 bases and J by 8 bases. CDR1 SQVTM and CDR2 ANQGSEA come from the germline V gene. The CDR3 is made up of 12 amino acids. In DNA form, the CDR3 reads TGCAGCGTGGTGGACAGGGAAGAAAAACTGTTTTTT. Residues: CSVVDREEKLFF.

This clonotype was counted only a few times. The chain has TRBV19 and TRBJ2-7; 8 bases align to TRBD1. Germline values: CDR1 LNHDA, CDR2 SQIVND (reference sequence). After removal of 0 bases from V and 3 bases from J, the junction contained 4 bases not matched to a gene. The CDR3 spans 15 residues. The CDR3 sequence is CASSIDIGTGYEQYF. The CDR3 bases are TGTGCCAGTAGTATAGATATCGGGACAGGCTACGAGCAGTACTTC.

This clonotype appeared many times. The J gene is TRBJ2-7, the V gene TRBV12-3 or TRBV12-4; possibly TRBD1 for D (5 bases). CDR3 length equals 13 residues. The V and J ends lost 1 base and 9 bases respectively, with 13 bases between them. The CDR3 here is CASSLGREGAQYF. The DNA of the CDR3 is TGTGCCAGCAGTTTAGGCAGGGAAGGGGCGCAGTACTTC.

There are many counts of this clonotype. V gene TRBV7-2 combines with J gene TRBJ1-1; tentatively, D is TRBD1 (5 bases). Germline V CDR1 and CDR2: SGHTA, FQGNSA. V was shortened by 3 bases and J by 5 bases, with 13 bases between the two germline ends. The CDR3 has 14 residues. CDR3 sequence: CASSLKSGGTEAFF. The CDR3 DNA reads TGTGCCAGCAGCTTGAAGTCCGGGGGGACTGAAGCTTTCTTT. The complete variable domain, with remaining parts taken from reference TRBV7-2 and TRBJ1-1, reads GAGVSQSPSNKVTEKGKDVELRCDPISGHTALYWYRQSLGQGLEFLIYFQGNSAPDKSGLPSDRFSAERTGGSVSTLTIQRTQQEDSAVYLCASSLKSGGTEAFFGQGTRLTVV.

A word on this clonotype: This may arise from a read error, as a much more abundant clone is one base away. The rearrangement links TRBV28 to TRBJ2-5, with D perhaps TRBD1 (6 bases). CDR3 length: 16 residues. CDR1 and CDR2 from the germline V gene are MDHEN and SYDVKM. V gave up 7 bases and J gave up 6 bases, with 24 bases separating them. CDR3 coding DNA: TGTGCCAGCAATTTTCGAGGGGGAGATCAGAGAAAGACCCAGTACTTC. It is translated as CASNFRGGDQRKTQYF. Full variable domain (rest looked up from reference TRBV28 and TRBJ2-5): DVKVTQSSRYLVKRTGEKVFLECVQDMDHENMFWYRQDPGLGLRLIYFSYDVKMKEKGDIPEGYSVSREKKERFSLILESASTNQTSMYLCASNFRGGDQRKTQYFGPGTRLLVL.

The CDR3 spells CASSFLPGLAGGPGTNTGELFF. CDR3 bases: TGTGCCAGCAGTTTCCTACCGGGACTAGCGGGAGGGCCCGGGACGAACACCGGGGAGCTGTTTTTT. The rearrangement uses TRBV27 and TRBJ2-2, with 16 bases matching TRBD2. With V trimmed by 3 bases and J by 0 bases, 13 bases remained unmatched. CDR1 and CDR2 (germline): MNHEY, SMNVEV (reference sequence). This CDR3 region has 22 residues.

This clonotype was seen many times. The genes are TRBV2 and TRBJ2-7; 7 bases line up with TRBD1. CDR1 is SNHLY and CDR2 is FYNNEI in the germline V gene. The CDR3 consists of 13 residues. V was pared by 8 bases and J by 3 bases, with 7 bases of the junction left unmatched. The CDR3 nucleotides read TGTGCCAGCCGGGACAGATTCTACTACGAGCAGTACTTC. Amino acid sequence: CASRDRFYYEQYF.

This clonotype has ten or more counts. J is TRBJ2-3 and V is TRBV9, with 10 bases matching TRBD2. Looked up from germline, CDR1 is SGDLS and CDR2 is YYNGEE. This CDR3 contains 16 residues. The V segment lost 3 bases and the J segment 2 bases; nucleotides outside the gene matches: 6. Here the CDR3 reads CASSGDSGRATDTQYF. For the CDR3, the DNA is TGTGCCAGCAGCGGTGACAGCGGGAGGGCCACAGATACGCAGTATTTT.

The chain carries TRBV11-2 and TRBJ2-1; the match to TRBD2 covers 10 bases. J gave up 7 bases and V 4 bases, and 10 bases lay outside the gene matches. CDR1 is SGHAT and CDR2 is FQNNGV in the germline V gene. The CDR3 extends over 16 amino acids. The CDR3 nucleotides read TGTGCCAGCAGCTGGTATAGCGGGAGGCGTGGGAATGAGCAGTTCTTC. Translating it yields CASSWYSGRRGNEQFF.

This clonotype has just a few counts. This rearrangement joins TRBV28 to TRBJ1-5; a possible D gene is TRBD1 (5 bases). Trimming removed 10 bases at V and 5 bases at J, with 12 bases between. CDR1 MDHEN and CDR2 SYDVKM come from the germline V gene. The CDR3 runs to 12 residues. The CDR3 DNA reads TGTGCCACCCTTGGGGGGGATCAGCCCCAGCATTTT. Its translation is CATLGGDQPQHF.

This clonotype occurred many times. The chain carries TRBV28 and TRBJ2-3; 10 positions agree with TRBD2. J lost 3 bases, V lost 5 bases, and 8 bases had no gene match. Germline CDR1 and CDR2: MDHEN and SYDVKM. CDR3 length: 16 amino acids. In DNA form, the CDR3 reads TGTGCCAGCAGTCCGACTAGCGGGCAGGGTACAGATACGCAGTATTTT. The encoded protein is CASSPTSGQGTDTQYF.

This clonotype has at least ten counts. The chain combines TRBV29-1 with TRBJ2-3; 9 nucleotides match TRBD1. Germline lookup yields CDR1 SQVTM and CDR2 ANQGSEA. The CDR3 totals 15 residues. The ends lost 4 bases at V and 3 bases at J; junction bases unmatched: 8. As DNA, the CDR3 is TGCAGCGTTGTACTGACAGGGGGTAGAACAGATACGCAGTATTTT. Its translation is CSVVLTGGRTDTQYF.

This clonotype was recorded at least ten times. The chain recombines TRBV29-1 with TRBJ1-1; 7 positions match TRBD1. The V and J ends lost 6 bases and 2 bases, in that order; junction bases with no gene match: 12. Germline V gene lookup returns CDR1 SQVTM and CDR2 ANQGSEA. The CDR3 is made up of 15 amino acids. CDR3 sequence reads: CSVQGRTGLNTEAFF. CDR3 nucleotides: TGCAGCGTACAGGGCAGGACAGGACTTAACACTGAAGCTTTCTTT. The whole variable domain, remainder taken from reference TRBV29-1 and TRBJ1-1, is SAVISQKPSRDICQRGTSLTIQCQVDSQVTMMFWYRQQPGQSLTLIATANQGSEATYESGFVIDKFPISRPNLTFSTLTVSNMSPEDSSIYLCSVQGRTGLNTEAFFGQGTRLTVV.

This clonotype was seen ten or more times. This chain uses TRBV24-1 with TRBJ2-1, with D perhaps matching TRBD1 (5 bases). V was clipped by 4 bases and J by 9 bases, with 12 bases between them. Germline lookup yields CDR1 KGHDR and CDR2 SFDVKD. The CDR3 extends over 13 amino acids. In nucleotides, the CDR3 is TGTGCCACCAGTGACCCCGGTAGGGGTGAGCAGTTCTTC. This codes for CATSDPGRGEQFF.

This clonotype was observed many times. V and J are TRBV12-3 or TRBV12-4 and TRBJ2-1; D assignment may be TRBD1 or TRBD2 (5 bases each). CDR3 length: 14 amino acids. The V gene lost 8 bases and the J gene lost 5 bases, with 16 bases spanning the gap. The CDR3 nucleotides read TGTGCCAGCCGCGTATTAGGGGACGACAATGAGCAGTTCTTC. Encoded protein: CASRVLGDDNEQFF.

This clonotype was picked up many times. The rearrangement uses TRBV18 and TRBJ1-1; a possible D gene is TRBD1 (6 bases). The ends were cut back, 6 bases at V and 0 bases at J, with 14 bases in the middle. CDR1 and CDR2 from the germline V gene are KGHSH and LQKENI. The CDR3 has 15 amino acids. CDR3 coding DNA: TGTGCCAGCTCGGCTCAGGGGCGCATGAACACTGAAGCTTTCTTT. Protein: CASSAQGRMNTEAFF.

This clonotype occurred many times. J is TRBJ2-5 and V is TRBV7-2; TRBD1 matches 7 bases. The CDR3 has 14 residues. Trimming removed 5 bases from V and 5 bases from J; junction bases left unmatched: 8. The germline V gene encodes CDR1 SGHTA and CDR2 FQGNSA. The CDR3 reads CASSHYDRVETQYF. In DNA, the CDR3 is TGTGCCAGCAGCCATTACGACAGGGTGGAGACCCAGTACTTC.